In this sample, the clone carrying this TCR beta chain turned up once. The sample contains more than one DNA sequence encoding this CDR3. The repertoire was sequenced with immunoSEQ multiplex PCR; TCRdb's copy has only in-frame clones and lacks some. Altogether about 300,000 clones are present, around 84% being singletons, with the ten largest covering about 10%. These data come from a study of blood T cell repertoires in COVID-19. Across the whole study: Sites across the United States, Italy and Spain contributed samples from acute and convalescent COVID-19.

Germline V lookup: CDR1 MDHEN, CDR2 SYDVKM. CDR3 length equals 12 residues. Trimming at V came to 6 bases and at J to 5 bases, leaving 1 base not matched to a gene. The age range of participants was about 18 to 95 years, with residence in about two dozen US areas. Participants were placed into cohorts based on the clinical history they reported. Either two negative PCRs, clearance, or symptom resolution qualified Cohort 3 donors as recovered. Sequences were obtained from PBMCs or T cells enriched from blood (not recorded which). The chain carries TRBV28 and TRBJ1-5, with TRBD1 matching 7 bases. The TCR was taken from a woman under 30 who had recovered from COVID-19. The CDR3: CASRQGDQPQHF. The CDR3 DNA follows: TGTGCCAGCAGGCAGGGGGATCAGCCCCAGCATTTT.